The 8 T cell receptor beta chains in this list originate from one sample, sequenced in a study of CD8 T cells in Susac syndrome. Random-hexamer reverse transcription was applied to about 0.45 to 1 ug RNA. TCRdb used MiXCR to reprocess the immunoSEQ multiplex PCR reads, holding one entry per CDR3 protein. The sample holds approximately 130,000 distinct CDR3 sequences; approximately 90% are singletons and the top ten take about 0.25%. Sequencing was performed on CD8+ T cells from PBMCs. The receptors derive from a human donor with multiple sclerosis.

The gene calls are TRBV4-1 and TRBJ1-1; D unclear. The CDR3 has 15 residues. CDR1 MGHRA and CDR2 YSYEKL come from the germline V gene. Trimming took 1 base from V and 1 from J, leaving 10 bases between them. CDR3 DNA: TGCGCCAGCAGCCAAGTCTTTGCGGAGAACACTGAAGCTTTCTTT. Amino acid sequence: CASSQVFAENTEAFF.

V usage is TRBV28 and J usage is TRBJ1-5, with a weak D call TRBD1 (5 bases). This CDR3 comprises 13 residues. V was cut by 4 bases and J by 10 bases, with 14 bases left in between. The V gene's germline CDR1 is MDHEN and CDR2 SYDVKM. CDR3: CASSSPQGPPQHF. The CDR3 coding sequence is TGTGCCAGCAGTTCCCCTCAGGGACCCCCCCAGCATTTT.

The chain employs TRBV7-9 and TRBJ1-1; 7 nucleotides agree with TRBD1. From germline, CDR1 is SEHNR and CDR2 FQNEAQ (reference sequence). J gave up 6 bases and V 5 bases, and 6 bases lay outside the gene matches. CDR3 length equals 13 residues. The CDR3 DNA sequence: TGTGCCAGCAGCACCGAGGGACAGCCTGAAGCTTTCTTT. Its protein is CASSTEGQPEAFF.

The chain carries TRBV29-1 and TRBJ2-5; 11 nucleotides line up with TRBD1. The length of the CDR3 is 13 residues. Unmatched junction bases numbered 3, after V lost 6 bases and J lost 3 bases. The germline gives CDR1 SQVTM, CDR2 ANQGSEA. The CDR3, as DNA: TGCAGCGTCTGGGGACAGGGGGAAGAGACCCAGTACTTC. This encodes CSVWGQGEETQYF.

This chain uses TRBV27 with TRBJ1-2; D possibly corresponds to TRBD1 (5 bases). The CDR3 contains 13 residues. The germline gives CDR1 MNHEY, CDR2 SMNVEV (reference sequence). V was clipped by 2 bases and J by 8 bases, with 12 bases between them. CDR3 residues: CASSLDSRGGYTF. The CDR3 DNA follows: TGTGCCAGCAGTTTAGACAGCCGAGGCGGCTACACCTTC.

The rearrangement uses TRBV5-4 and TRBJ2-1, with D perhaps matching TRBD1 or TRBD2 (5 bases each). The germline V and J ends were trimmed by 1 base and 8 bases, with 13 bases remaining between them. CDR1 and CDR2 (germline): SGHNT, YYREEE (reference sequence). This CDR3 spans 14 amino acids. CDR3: CASSLTEGRHEQFF. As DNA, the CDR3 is TGTGCCAGCAGCTTGACTGAGGGGCGGCATGAGCAGTTCTTC.

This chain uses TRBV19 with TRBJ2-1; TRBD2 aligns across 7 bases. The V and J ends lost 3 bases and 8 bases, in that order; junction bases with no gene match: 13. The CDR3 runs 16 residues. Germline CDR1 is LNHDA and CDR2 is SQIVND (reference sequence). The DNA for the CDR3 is TGTGCCAGTAGTATCCTCGGGGAGGGACCCCAGGATGAGCAGTTCTTC. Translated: CASSILGEGPQDEQFF.

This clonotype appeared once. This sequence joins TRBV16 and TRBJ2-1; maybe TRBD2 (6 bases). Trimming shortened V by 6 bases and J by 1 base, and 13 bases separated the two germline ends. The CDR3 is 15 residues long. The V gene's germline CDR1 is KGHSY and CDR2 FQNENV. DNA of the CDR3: TGTGCCAGCAGTCAAGGGGCGGGATCCTACAATGAGCAGTTCTTC. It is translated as CASSQGAGSYNEQFF.